A single TCR beta chain is shown here with its context. Its target is unknown. Primers included in the PCR were 60 Vbeta and 13 Jbeta primers. Sequencing used immunoSEQ multiplex PCR; TCRdb keeps in-frame clones, though not all of them. The data contain under 150,000 clones, around 84% of them seen just once; the ten biggest clones take up around 2.9%. The CDR3 contains 11 residues. The germline V gene encodes CDR1 MDHEN and CDR2 SYDVKM. V shed 2 bases and J shed 4 bases, with 3 bases lying between them. The record originates from a study of cytomegalovirus exposure and HLA in healthy donors. Study-level background: Earlier sequencing of approximately 180 million T cells yielded roughly 120 million unique TCR beta sequences.

The study's findings and limits: Productive status was seen about 90% or about 30% of the time for most TCR beta V segments in an earlier analysis. Associated with HLA alleles at 0.05 false discovery rate in a later analysis were 15,000 to 20,000 TCR beta sequences. Analysis was carried out at a later point, and it linked a missense DCLRE1C variant to TCR beta V- and J-gene trimming.

The chain is built from TRBV28 and TRBJ2-7; D unresolved. The sample consisted of PBMCs. The source is a man between 40 and 49 years old in good health and CMV-seropositive. CDR3 loop: CASSLEYEQYF. The CDR3, as DNA: TGTGCCAGCAGTTTAGAGTACGAGCAGTACTTC.